The clone carrying this T cell receptor (beta chain) was seen at least ten times. The antigen is undetermined. The TCR beta CDR3 regions underwent amplification using RNA transcripts as the source. A set of HTBI primers served as the primers for a first-round RT-PCR of the TCR CDR3. TCRdb reprocessed the multiplex PCR reads with MiXCR, giving one entry per CDR3 protein. The table has about 350,000 distinct CDR3 sequences, around 18% seen once; the top ten hold roughly a sixth. This entry belongs to a study of T cells in Graves' hyperthyroidism and ophthalmopathy. Exclusions: uncontrolled infection, other autoimmune disease, pregnancy, lactation. Orbital computed tomography, thyroid ultrasound, serum thyroxine and TRAb, and clinical symptoms together informed the diagnoses. The authors obtained PBMCs from 7.5 to 10 ml of fresh peripheral blood. The study, taken as a whole, reports: A median 6.5 months before onset, the model predicted ophthalmopathy.

V lost 0 bases, J lost 2 bases, and 7 bases stayed unmatched. The germline CDR1 and CDR2 sequences are ENHRY and SYGVKD. This CDR3 is 17 amino acids long. This clonotype originated in a woman between 35 and 50 years old with Graves' ophthalmopathy. J is TRBJ2-7 and V is TRBV10-3; 10 bases line up with TRBD2. Sequencing used blood. The CDR3 DNA follows: TGTGCCATCAGTGAGTCTTTACTAGCGGGACGTACCTACGAGCAGTACTTC. Translation: CAISESLLAGRTYEQYF.